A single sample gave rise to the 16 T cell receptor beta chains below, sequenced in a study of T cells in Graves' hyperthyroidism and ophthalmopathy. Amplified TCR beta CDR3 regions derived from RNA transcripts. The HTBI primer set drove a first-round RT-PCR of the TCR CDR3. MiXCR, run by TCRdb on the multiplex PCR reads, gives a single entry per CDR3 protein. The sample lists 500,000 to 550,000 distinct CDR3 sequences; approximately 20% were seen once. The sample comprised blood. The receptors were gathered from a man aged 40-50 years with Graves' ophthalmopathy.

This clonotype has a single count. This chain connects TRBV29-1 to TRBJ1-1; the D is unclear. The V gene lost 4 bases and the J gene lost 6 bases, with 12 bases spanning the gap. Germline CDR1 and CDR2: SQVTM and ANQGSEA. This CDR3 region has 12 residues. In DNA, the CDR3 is TGCAGCGTTGTGAGGAGCGGGGCTGAAGCTTTCTTT. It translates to CSVVRSGAEAFF. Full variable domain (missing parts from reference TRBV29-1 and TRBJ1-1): SAVISQKPSRDICQRGTSLTIQCQVDSQVTMMFWYRQQPGQSLTLIATANQGSEATYESGFVIDKFPISRPNLTFSTLTVSNMSPEDSSIYLCSVVRSGAEAFFGQGTRLTVV.

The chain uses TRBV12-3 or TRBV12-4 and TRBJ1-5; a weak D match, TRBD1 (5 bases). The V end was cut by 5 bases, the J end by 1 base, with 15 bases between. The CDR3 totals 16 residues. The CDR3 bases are TGTGCCAGCAGTGAATATGTGACAGCCAGCAATCAGCCCCAGCATTTT. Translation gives CASSEYVTASNQPQHF.

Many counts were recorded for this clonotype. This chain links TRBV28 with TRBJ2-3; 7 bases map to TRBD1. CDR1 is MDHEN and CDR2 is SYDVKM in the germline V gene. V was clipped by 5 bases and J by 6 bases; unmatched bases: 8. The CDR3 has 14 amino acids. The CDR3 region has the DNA TGTGCCAGCAGTCCCGGCGACAGGGTGGATACGCAGTATTTT. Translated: CASSPGDRVDTQYF.

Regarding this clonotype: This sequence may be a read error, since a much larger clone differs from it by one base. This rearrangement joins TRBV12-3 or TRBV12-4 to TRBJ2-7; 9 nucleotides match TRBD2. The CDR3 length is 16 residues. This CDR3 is CANSLGSGSTNYEQYF. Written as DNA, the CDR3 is TGTGCCAACAGTTTGGGTAGCGGGAGCACGAACTACGAGCAGTACTTC.

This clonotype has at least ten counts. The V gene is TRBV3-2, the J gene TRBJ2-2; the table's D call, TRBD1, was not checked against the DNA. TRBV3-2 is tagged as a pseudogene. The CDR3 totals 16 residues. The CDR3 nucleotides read TGTGCCAGCAGCAAACAGGGGCTCGGGGGCACCGGGGAGCTGTTTTTT. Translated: CASSKQGLGGTGELFF.

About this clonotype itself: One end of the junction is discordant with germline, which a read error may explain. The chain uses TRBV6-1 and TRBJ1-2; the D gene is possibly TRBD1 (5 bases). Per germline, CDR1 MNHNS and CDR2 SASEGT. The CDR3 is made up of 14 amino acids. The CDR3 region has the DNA TGTGCCAGCAGTGAAGCGGGGGGGTACTATGCCTACACCTTC. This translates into CASSEAGGYYAYTF.

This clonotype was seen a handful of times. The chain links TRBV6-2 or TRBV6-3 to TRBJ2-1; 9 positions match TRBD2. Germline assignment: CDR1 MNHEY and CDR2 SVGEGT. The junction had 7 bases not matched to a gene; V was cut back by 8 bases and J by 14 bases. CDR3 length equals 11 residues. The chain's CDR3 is CASLGLAGEFF. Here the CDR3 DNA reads TGTGCCAGCTTGGGACTAGCTGGTGAGTTCTTC.

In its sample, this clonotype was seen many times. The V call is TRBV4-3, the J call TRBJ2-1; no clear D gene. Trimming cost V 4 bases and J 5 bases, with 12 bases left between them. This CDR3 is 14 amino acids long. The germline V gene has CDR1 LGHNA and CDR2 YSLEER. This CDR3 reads CASSLQTGDNEQFF. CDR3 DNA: TGCGCCAGCAGCCTACAGACTGGTGACAATGAGCAGTTCTTC.

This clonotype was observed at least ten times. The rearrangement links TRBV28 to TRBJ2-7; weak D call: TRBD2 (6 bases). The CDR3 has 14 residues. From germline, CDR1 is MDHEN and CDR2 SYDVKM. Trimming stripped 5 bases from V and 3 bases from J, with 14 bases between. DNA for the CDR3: TGTGCCAGCAGTGGCGGGGAGTACCTCTACGAGCAGTACTTC. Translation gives CASSGGEYLYEQYF.

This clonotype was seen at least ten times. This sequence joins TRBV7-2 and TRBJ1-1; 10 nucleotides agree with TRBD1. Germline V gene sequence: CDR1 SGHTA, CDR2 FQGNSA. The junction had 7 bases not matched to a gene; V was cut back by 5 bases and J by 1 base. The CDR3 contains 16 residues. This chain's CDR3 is CASSSRDRGGNTEAFF. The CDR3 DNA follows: TGTGCCAGCAGCAGCAGGGACAGGGGAGGGAACACTGAAGCTTTCTTT.

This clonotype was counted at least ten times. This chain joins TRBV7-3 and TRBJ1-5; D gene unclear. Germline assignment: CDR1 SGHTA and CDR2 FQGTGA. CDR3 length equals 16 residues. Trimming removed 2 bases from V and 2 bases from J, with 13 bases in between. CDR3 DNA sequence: TGTGCCAGCAGCTTATCTCGACCGCGGGGCAATCAGCCCCAGCATTTT. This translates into CASSLSRPRGNQPQHF.

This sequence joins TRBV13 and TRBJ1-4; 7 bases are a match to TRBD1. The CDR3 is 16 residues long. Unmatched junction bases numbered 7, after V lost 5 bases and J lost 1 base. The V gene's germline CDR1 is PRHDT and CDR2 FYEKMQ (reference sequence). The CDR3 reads CASSLTGMGTNEKLFF. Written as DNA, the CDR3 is TGTGCCAGCAGCCTGACAGGGATGGGAACTAATGAAAAACTGTTTTTT.

The CDR3 nucleotides read TGTGCCAGCAGCGGACTAGCTGAAGGCGGAACCGGGGAGCTGTTTTTT. Translated: CASSGLAEGGTGELFF. The chain combines TRBV9 with TRBJ2-2; 7 bases are a match to TRBD2. CDR1 is SGDLS, CDR2 YYNGEE, per germline. Trimming removed 3 bases from V and 5 bases from J; junction bases left unmatched: 10. CDR3 length: 16 amino acids.

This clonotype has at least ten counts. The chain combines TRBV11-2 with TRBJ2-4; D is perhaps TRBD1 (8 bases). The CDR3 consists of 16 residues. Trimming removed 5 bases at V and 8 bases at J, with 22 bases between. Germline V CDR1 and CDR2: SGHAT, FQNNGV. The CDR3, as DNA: TGTGCCAGCAGCCCCCTCAAAGGACAGGGAGGGGACATTCAGTACTTC. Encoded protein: CASSPLKGQGGDIQYF. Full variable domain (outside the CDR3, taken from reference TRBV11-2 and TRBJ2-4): EAGVAQSPRYKIIEKRQSVAFWCNPISGHATLYWYQQILGQGPKLLIQFQNNGVVDDSQLPKDRFSAERLKGVDSTLKIQPAKLEDSAVYLCASSPLKGQGGDIQYFGAGTRLSVL.

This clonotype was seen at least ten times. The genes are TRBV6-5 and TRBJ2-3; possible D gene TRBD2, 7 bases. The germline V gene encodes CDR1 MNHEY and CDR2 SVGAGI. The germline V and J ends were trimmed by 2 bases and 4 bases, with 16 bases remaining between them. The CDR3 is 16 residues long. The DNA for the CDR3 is TGTGCCAGCAGTTACGGGGGGGCTAGCAGGTCAGATACGCAGTATTTT. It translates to CASSYGGASRSDTQYF.

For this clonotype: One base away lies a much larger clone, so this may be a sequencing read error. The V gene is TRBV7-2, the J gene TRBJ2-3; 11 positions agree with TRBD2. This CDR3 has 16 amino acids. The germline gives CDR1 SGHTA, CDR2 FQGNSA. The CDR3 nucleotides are TGTGTCAGCAGCTTAGTCCTAGCGGGAGGCCCAGATACGCAGTATTTT. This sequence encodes CVSSLVLAGGPDTQYF.